This T cell receptor beta chain was recorded in a study of blood T cell repertoires in COVID-19. About the research overall: COVID-19 samples, acute and convalescent, were from the United States, Italy and Spain. PBMCs, B-cell-depleted T cells, or T cells provided the cDNA or gDNA that made up the material.

This clone was observed a handful of times. This CDR3 is 14 amino acids long. In germline, CDR1 is MNHEY, CDR2 SVGAGI. The V gene lost 5 bases and the J gene lost 2 bases, with 10 bases spanning the gap. Original analysis: Estimates of nucleated cell counts were drawn from the amplification of reference gene primers. Profiling relied on immunoSEQ multiplex PCR, and the TCRdb table lists in-frame clones only, not all of them. From that table come the V and J calls and clone size; the DNA was used to work out D and trimming. The sample holds about 170,000 clones, more than 75% seen once. The sample taken for sequencing was peripheral blood. V and J are TRBV6-5 and TRBJ1-3, with D perhaps matching TRBD1 (5 bases). The clonotype was recovered from a man in his 70s with acute or convalescent COVID-19. In nucleotides, the CDR3 is TGTGCCAGCAGTCTTCCGGGGGCTGGAAACACCATATATTTT. Its translation: CASSLPGAGNTIYF.